The 21 T cell receptor beta chains given below trace back to one sample, sequenced in a study of shared clonotypes between healthy human individuals. Method: immunoSEQ multiplex PCR; TCRdb's copy keeps in-frame clones and lacks some. The sample includes 530,000 or so clones, about 75% of them seen just once. The sequenced sample was PBMCs. Receptor source: a woman aged 40 to 50 in good health. Some clones in this sample may be carry-over from other donors' samples.

The chain has TRBV7-9 and TRBJ2-1, with D perhaps assigned TRBD1 or TRBD2 (6 bases each). V shed 0 bases and J shed 8 bases, with 23 bases lying between them. Germline-derived CDR1 and CDR2 are SEHNR and FQNEAQ (reference sequence). The CDR3 is 18 amino acids. In DNA form, the CDR3 reads TGTGCCAGCAGCTTAGCCGTAGGGGGGCTAGCGAGAAGGTATGAGCAGTTCTTC. Its protein is CASSLAVGGLARRYEQFF.

This chain joins TRBV5-6 and TRBJ2-7; D might be TRBD2 (7 bases). The germline V and J ends were trimmed by 3 bases and 6 bases, with 19 bases remaining between them. The CDR3 extends over 15 amino acids. Germline V gives CDR1 SGHDT, CDR2 YYEEEE. The CDR3 here is CASSSYSGLGAEQYF. In nucleotides, the CDR3 is TGTGCCAGCAGCTCATATAGCGGGTTGGGGGCCGAGCAGTACTTC.

This clone came up once. The chain recombines TRBV13 with TRBJ2-4; TRBD2 matches at 11 bases. V shed 6 bases and J 9 bases; nucleotides not matched to a gene: 16. In germline, CDR1 is PRHDT, CDR2 FYEKMQ (reference sequence). The CDR3 is 17 residues long. For the CDR3, the DNA is TGTGCCAGCAGGACAAGTTTAGCGGGAGGGCCATCTAGCATTCAGTACTTC. Its protein is CASRTSLAGGPSSIQYF.

The chain joins TRBV10-3 to TRBJ2-1; tentative D call: TRBD2 (6 bases). Germline loops: CDR1 ENHRY, CDR2 SYGVKD. The CDR3 has 14 residues. V lost 8 bases and J 8 bases, leaving 19 bases between the germline ends. The CDR3 protein is CAIAPSTSADEQFF. DNA of the CDR3: TGTGCCATCGCGCCTTCGACTAGTGCGGATGAGCAGTTCTTC.

The rearrangement links TRBV28 to TRBJ2-7, with D perhaps TRBD2 (6 bases). The CDR3 totals 13 residues. Germline CDR1 reads MDHEN; CDR2 reads SYDVKM. V was cut by 9 bases and J by 0 bases, with 12 bases left in between. This CDR3 is CASRGEASYEQYF. The CDR3 coding sequence is TGTGCCAGTAGAGGGGAGGCCTCCTACGAGCAGTACTTC.

The chain joins TRBV11-2 to TRBJ2-7; maybe TRBD2 (6 bases). Trimming took 5 bases from V and 0 from J, leaving 14 bases between them. Per germline, CDR1 SGHAT and CDR2 FQNNGV. There are 15 residues in the CDR3. The CDR3 region has the DNA TGTGCCAGCAGCCCCCGGGGGTCTACCTCCTACGAGCAGTACTTC. Residues: CASSPRGSTSYEQYF.

This chain links TRBV6-1 with TRBJ2-2; D perhaps matches TRBD2 (5 bases). Germline V gene data show CDR1 as MNHNS and CDR2 as SASEGT. V lost 4 bases and J lost 1, with 7 bases in between. CDR3 length equals 14 residues. CDR3 residues: CASSAAGNTGELFF. The CDR3 bases are TGTGCCAGCAGTGCCGCGGGGAACACCGGGGAGCTGTTTTTT.

V is TRBV11-2 and J is TRBJ2-1; perhaps TRBD1 as D (6 bases). The CDR3 is 12 amino acids. From germline, CDR1 is SGHAT and CDR2 FQNNGV. V was shortened by 7 bases and J by 16 bases, with 20 bases between the two germline ends. The CDR3 sequence is CASTLVLGHYFF. In nucleotides, the CDR3 is TGTGCCAGCACCCTAGTGCTGGGACATTATTTCTTC.

The V gene is TRBV7-2, the J gene TRBJ2-6, with D uncertain. The germline CDR1 and CDR2 sequences are SGHTA and FQGNSA. V lost 5 bases and J 8 bases, leaving 16 bases between the germline ends. This CDR3 has 15 amino acids. The CDR3 sequence: CASSPVEVRSNVLTF. The CDR3 region has the DNA TGTGCCAGCAGCCCAGTCGAGGTTAGGTCCAACGTCCTGACTTTC.

This clone has just one count. A far larger clone is one base from this, pointing to a likely read error. The sample holds other DNA sequences that translate to the same CDR3. V is TRBV30 and J is TRBJ2-7; perhaps TRBD2 as D (6 bases). Per the germline V gene, CDR1 is GTSNPN and CDR2 is SVGIG (reference sequence). This CDR3 contains 12 residues. The CDR3 nucleotides are TGTGCCTGGAGTAGGAGGGGATACGAGCAGTACTTT. Translation gives CAWSRRGYEQYF.

J is TRBJ2-4 and V is TRBV28, with D possibly being TRBD2 (6 bases). The germline CDR1 and CDR2 sequences are MDHEN and SYDVKM. The V and J ends lost 6 bases and 8 bases respectively, with 17 bases between them. The CDR3 is 14 amino acids. The CDR3: CASSRGDRGHIQYF. CDR3 in DNA: TGTGCCAGCAGCCGCGGGGACCGGGGCCACATTCAGTACTTC.

The J gene is TRBJ2-2, the V gene TRBV5-1; TRBD1 agrees at 10 bases. The V segment lost 0 bases and the J segment 5 bases; nucleotides outside the gene matches: 4. The length of the CDR3 is 16 residues. Looked up from germline, CDR1 is SGHRS and CDR2 is YFSETQ. The CDR3 nucleotides read TGCGCCAGCAGCTTGGACCGGGACAGGGGTACCGGGGAGCTGTTTTTT. This translates into CASSLDRDRGTGELFF. Complete variable domain (other parts from reference TRBV5-1 and TRBJ2-2): KAGVTQTPRYLIKTRGQQVTLSCSPISGHRSVSWYQQTPGQGLQFLFEYFSETQRNKGNFPGRFSGRQFSNSRSEMNVSTLELGDSALYLCASSLDRDRGTGELFFGEGSRLTVL.

This rearrangement joins TRBV13 to TRBJ2-2; D remains ambiguous. This CDR3 comprises 12 residues. V was trimmed by 5 bases and J by 5 bases, leaving 6 bases between them. CDR1 is PRHDT, CDR2 FYEKMQ, per germline (reference sequence). The CDR3 loop is CASSAQTGELFF. For the CDR3, the DNA is TGTGCCAGCAGCGCCCAAACCGGGGAGCTGTTTTTT.

In this sample, this clone turned up a few times. The V and J genes are TRBV27 and TRBJ1-1, with D hard to call. V was pared by 11 bases and J by 2 bases, with 15 bases between. The germline V gene has CDR1 MNHEY and CDR2 SMNVEV (reference sequence). The CDR3 spans 13 residues. The CDR3 spells CAYLMCLNTEAFF. The CDR3, as DNA: TGTGCCTACCTCATGTGCCTTAACACTGAAGCTTTCTTT.

The chain employs TRBV28 and TRBJ2-5, with 12 positions matching TRBD2. The CDR3 spans 16 residues. J was trimmed by 4 bases and V by 4 bases; bases with no gene match: 7. Germline CDR1 and CDR2: MDHEN and SYDVKM. The CDR3 is CASSSLAGGPRETQYF. The CDR3 bases are TGTGCCAGCAGTTCTCTAGCGGGAGGGCCCCGAGAGACCCAGTACTTC.

The gene calls are TRBV5-5 and TRBJ2-7; 8 positions match TRBD1. The CDR3 is 19 amino acids. V lost 0 bases to trimming and J lost 2 bases; unmatched junction nucleotides: 16. Germline CDR1 reads SGHKS; CDR2 reads YYEKEE (reference sequence). The CDR3 DNA reads TGTGCCAGCAGCTTGGCCTATTGGACCCCGGGACAGGCGACCTACGAGCAGTACTTC. As protein: CASSLAYWTPGQATYEQYF.

CDR3 region: CASSIQANFYNEQFF. CDR3 DNA: TGTGCCAGTAGTATACAAGCGAACTTTTACAATGAGCAGTTCTTC. This chain links TRBV19 with TRBJ2-1; D uncertain. CDR1 is LNHDA and CDR2 is SQIVND in the germline V gene (reference sequence). The CDR3 spans 15 residues. V was shortened by 2 bases and J by 4 bases, with 12 bases between the two germline ends. Supplemented by reference TRBV19 and TRBJ2-1, the full variable domain reads DGGITQSPKYLFRKEGQNVTLSCEQNLNHDAMYWYRQDPGQGLRLIYYSQIVNDFQKGDIAEGYSVSREKKESFPLTVTSAQKNPTAFYLCASSIQANFYNEQFFGPGTRLTVL.

Only one count was recorded for this clone. The chain is built from TRBV7-2 and TRBJ1-4; D unclear. The CDR3 length is 16 residues. V shed 1 base and J shed 3 bases, with 12 bases lying between them. CDR1 and CDR2 (germline): SGHTA, FQGNSA. CDR3 nucleotide sequence: TGTGCCAGCAGCTTAGGACGGGTGGGAGCTAATGAAAAACTGTTTTTT. Translation gives CASSLGRVGANEKLFF.

The genes are TRBV29-1 and TRBJ1-3; D not certain. Between the trimmed V and J ends, which lost 0 bases and 2 bases, there was a span of 5 bases. The CDR3 runs to 13 residues. CDR1 SQVTM and CDR2 ANQGSEA come from the germline V gene. This CDR3 reads CSVEETAGNTIYF. The CDR3 bases are TGCAGCGTTGAAGAAACGGCTGGAAACACCATATATTTT.

The V and J genes are TRBV13 and TRBJ1-1; 9 bases map to TRBD1. This CDR3 region has 14 residues. The germline gives CDR1 PRHDT, CDR2 FYEKMQ (reference sequence). Germline trimming cut 5 bases from V and 5 bases from J; bases unmatched to any gene: 6. CDR3: CASSDRDRVTEAFF. CDR3 nucleotides: TGTGCCAGCAGCGACCGGGACAGGGTTACTGAAGCTTTCTTT.

V gene TRBV28 combines with J gene TRBJ1-1; D might be TRBD1 (5 bases). CDR1 and CDR2 (germline): MDHEN, SYDVKM. The CDR3 has 12 residues. V gave up 2 bases and J gave up 5 bases, with 6 bases separating them. Written as DNA, the CDR3 is TGTGCCAGCAGTTTAAAGGGGACTGAAGCTTTCTTT. Protein: CASSLKGTEAFF. The variable domain in full, completed from reference TRBV28 and TRBJ1-1, reads DVKVTQSSRYLVKRTGEKVFLECVQDMDHENMFWYRQDPGLGLRLIYFSYDVKMKEKGDIPEGYSVSREKKERFSLILESASTNQTSMYLCASSLKGTEAFFGQGTRLTVV.